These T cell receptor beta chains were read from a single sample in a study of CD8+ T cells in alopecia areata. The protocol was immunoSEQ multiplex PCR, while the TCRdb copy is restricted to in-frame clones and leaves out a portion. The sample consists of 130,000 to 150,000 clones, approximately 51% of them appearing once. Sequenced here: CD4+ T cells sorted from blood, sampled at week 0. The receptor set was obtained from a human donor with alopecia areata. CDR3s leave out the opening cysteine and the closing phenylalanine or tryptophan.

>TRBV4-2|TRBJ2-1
ASSQDPTSSPGNEQF
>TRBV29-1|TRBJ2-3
SVEGGSGTDTQY
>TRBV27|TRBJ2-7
ASSTRQRYEQY
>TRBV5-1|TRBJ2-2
ASSLGLTTNTGELF
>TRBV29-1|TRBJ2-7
SVTRQGGLGEQY
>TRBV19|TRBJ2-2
ASSWGPNANTGELF
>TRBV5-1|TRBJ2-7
ASSFEGYEQY
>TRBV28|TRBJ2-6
ASSFSSGANVLT
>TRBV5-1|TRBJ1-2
ASSDGTGIGYGYT
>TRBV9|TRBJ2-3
ASSVGLAGVYSTDTQY
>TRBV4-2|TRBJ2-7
ASSPQGSLSEQY
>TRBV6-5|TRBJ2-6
ASSPKAGANVLT
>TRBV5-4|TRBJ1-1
ASSLRIGTEAF
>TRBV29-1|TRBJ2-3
SVLGGAGSPDTQY
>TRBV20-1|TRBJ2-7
SASGRNEQY
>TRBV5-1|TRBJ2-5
ASSSTPSPGYETQY
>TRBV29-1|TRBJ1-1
SVRGQRDTEAF
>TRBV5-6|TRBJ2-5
ASSLARPETQY
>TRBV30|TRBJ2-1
AWSDSYNEQF
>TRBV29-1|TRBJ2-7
SVEAGLVEY
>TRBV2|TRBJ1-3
ASSLTGNTIY
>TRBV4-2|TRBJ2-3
ASSPRTGSDTQY
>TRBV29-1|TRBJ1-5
SVAGTEDQPQH
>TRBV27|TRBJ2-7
ASSSAPAAGVYEQY
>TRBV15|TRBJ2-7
ATRKRWGSSSYEQY
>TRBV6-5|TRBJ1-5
ASSPTVLARRPQH
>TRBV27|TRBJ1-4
ASRSTGVNEKLF
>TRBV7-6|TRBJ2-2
ASTLALNTGELF
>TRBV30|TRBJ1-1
AWGTGTEAF
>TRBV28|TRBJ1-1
ASSSTGRAF
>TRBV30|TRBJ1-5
AWSAGQGNQPQH
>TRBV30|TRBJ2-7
AWSAAGGREQY
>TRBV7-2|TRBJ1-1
ASSLGTRSTEAF
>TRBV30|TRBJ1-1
AWTRLGDPRTEAF
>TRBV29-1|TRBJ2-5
SAGTGLETQY
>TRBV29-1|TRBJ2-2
SVAPTGSGELF
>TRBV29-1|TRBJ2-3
SGLTSTDTQY
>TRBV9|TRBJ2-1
ASSVELAGSLNEQF
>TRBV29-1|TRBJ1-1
SAASSPGGTEAF
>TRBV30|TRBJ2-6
AWSLTVTGANVLT
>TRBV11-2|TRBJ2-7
ASIRFSGHEQY
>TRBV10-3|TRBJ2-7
AISSAESSYEQY
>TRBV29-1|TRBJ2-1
SSRLAGVNEQF
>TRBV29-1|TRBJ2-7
SVETSSGSKEQY
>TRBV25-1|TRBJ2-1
AHQRGGGEQF
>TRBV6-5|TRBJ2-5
ASSRQIQETQY
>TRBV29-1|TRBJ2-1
SVVNKREF
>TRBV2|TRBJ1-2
ASSVGTNYGYT
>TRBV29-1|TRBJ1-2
SVTVADYGYT
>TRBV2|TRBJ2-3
ASRTDTQY
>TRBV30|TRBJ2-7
AWSGRLAYEQY
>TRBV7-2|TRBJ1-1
ASSTRQGISNEAF
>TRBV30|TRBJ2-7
AWKTSGGYEQY
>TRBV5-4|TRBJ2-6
ASSLARGGANVLT
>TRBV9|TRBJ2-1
ASSVAVIDEQF